This T cell receptor (beta chain) was observed in a study of cytomegalovirus exposure and HLA in healthy donors. Overall study findings and caveats: Three of the chains that were CMV-associated were confirmed in vitro to be specific for CMV antigens. The authors reported that TCR beta sequences could predict HLA-A and HLA-B alleles. These predictions were accurate for most subjects in the first cohort.

CDR3 length equals 15 residues. CDR1 and CDR2 (germline): LNHDA, SQIVND (reference sequence). The J segment lost 5 bases and the V segment lost 3 bases, leaving 8 bases of the junction unmatched. This clone was counted only a few times. Its antigen is not identified. A multiplex PCR was run with 60 Vbeta primers and 13 Jbeta primers. Assay used: immunoSEQ multiplex PCR; TCRdb lists only in-frame clones, some missing. The table shows about 200,000 clones, with 75% to 90% occurring only once. The sequenced sample consisted of PBMCs. The clonotype originates from a woman aged 40-49 years in good health and CMV-seronegative. The chain links TRBV19 to TRBJ1-2, with 8 nucleotides matching TRBD1. CDR3 protein: CASSIWDRPDYGYTF. The CDR3 DNA is TGTGCCAGTAGTATTTGGGACAGGCCGGATTATGGCTACACCTTC.